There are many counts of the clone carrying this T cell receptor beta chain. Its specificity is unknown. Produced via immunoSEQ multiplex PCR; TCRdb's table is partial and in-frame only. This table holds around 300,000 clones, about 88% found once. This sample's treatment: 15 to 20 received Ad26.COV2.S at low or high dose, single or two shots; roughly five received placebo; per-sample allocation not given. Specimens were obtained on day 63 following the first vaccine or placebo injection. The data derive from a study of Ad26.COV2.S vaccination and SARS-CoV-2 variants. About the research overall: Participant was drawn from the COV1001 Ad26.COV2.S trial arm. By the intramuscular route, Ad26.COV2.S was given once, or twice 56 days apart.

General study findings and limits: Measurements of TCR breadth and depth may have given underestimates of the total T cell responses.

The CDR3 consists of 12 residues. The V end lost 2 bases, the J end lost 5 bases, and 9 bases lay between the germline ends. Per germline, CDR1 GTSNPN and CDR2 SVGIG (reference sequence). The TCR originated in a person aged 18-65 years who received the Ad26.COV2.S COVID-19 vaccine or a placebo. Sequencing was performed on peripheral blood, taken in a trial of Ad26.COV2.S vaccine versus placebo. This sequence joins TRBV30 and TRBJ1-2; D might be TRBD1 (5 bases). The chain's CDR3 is CAWSPRGYGYTF. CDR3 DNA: TGTGCCTGGAGTCCCCGGGGGTATGGCTACACCTTC.